This TCR beta chain was identified in a study of blood T cell repertoires in COVID-19. The wider study: The United States, Italy and Spain provided the acute and convalescent COVID-19 samples. Sources were T cells, B-cell-depleted T cells, or PBMCs; the material itself was cDNA or gDNA.

The count of this clone is one. Germline trimming cut 6 bases from V and 1 base from J; bases unmatched to any gene: 8. Germline V gives CDR1 LGHNT, CDR2 FRNRAP. The CDR3 loop spans 16 amino acids. In the original processing: Amplification with reference gene primers provided the estimates of nucleated cell counts. TCRdb's copy holds only in-frame clones and misses some; the assay was immunoSEQ multiplex PCR. The V and J calls and clone size are taken from that table; D and trimming were inferred from the DNA. The sample holds about 150,000 clones, just under 80% seen once. The sequenced sample consisted of peripheral blood. This sequence originates from a woman aged 80 or over with acute or convalescent COVID-19. V usage is TRBV12-5 and J usage is TRBJ2-1; 8 bases are shared with TRBD2. The CDR3 sequence is CASGRRGGISYNEQFF. CDR3 nucleotides: TGTGCTAGTGGCCGACGGGGGGGGATATCCTACAATGAGCAGTTCTTC.